The 12 T cell receptor beta chains below were found in one sample sequenced in a study of shared clonotypes between healthy human individuals. This table comes from immunoSEQ multiplex PCR, and its TCRdb copy is limited to in-frame clones, with some not included. The sample includes a few hundred thousand clones, about 65% seen only once; the top ten take around 10%. Sequencing used memory CD4+ T cells sorted from blood. Subset here: CD45RA-negative fraction. All receptors come from a young man in good health.

V and J are TRBV5-1 and TRBJ1-2; the D gene is possibly TRBD1 (5 bases). The CDR3 is 15 residues long. From germline, CDR1 is SGHRS and CDR2 YFSETQ. The germline V and J ends were trimmed by 3 bases and 3 bases, with 15 bases remaining between them. CDR3 nucleotide sequence: TGCGCCAGCAGCTGGTCCGGTTCGGGGGACTATGGCTACACCTTC. It codes for CASSWSGSGDYGYTF. Filled out from reference TRBV5-1 and TRBJ1-2, the complete variable domain reads KAGVTQTPRYLIKTRGQQVTLSCSPISGHRSVSWYQQTPGQGLQFLFEYFSETQRNKGNFPGRFSGRQFSNSRSEMNVSTLELGDSALYLCASSWSGSGDYGYTFGSGTRLTVV.

This clone was detected once. A much bigger clone sits one base away, suggesting this may be a read error. Other DNA sequences in the same sample also yield this CDR3. The rearrangement links TRBV7-9 to TRBJ2-5; D tentatively fits TRBD1 or TRBD2 (5 bases each). This CDR3 has 14 amino acids. Germline CDR1 reads SEHNR; CDR2 reads FQNEAQ (reference sequence). The CDR3 nucleotides are TGTGCTAGCAGCTTAGGGCTAGCAGGGGAGACCCAGTACTTC. This sequence encodes CASSLGLAGETQYF. Full variable domain (rest looked up from reference TRBV7-9 and TRBJ2-5): DTGVSQNPRHKITKRGQNVTFRCDPISEHNRLYWYRQTLGQGPEFLTYFQNEAQLEKSRLLSDRFSAERPKGSFSTLEIQRTEQGDSAMYLCASSLGLAGETQYFGPGTRLLVL.

The genes are TRBV11-1 and TRBJ2-1; the match to TRBD2 covers 10 bases. V trimming: 8 bases; J trimming: 6 bases; junction bases outside the gene matches: 7. Germline values: CDR1 SGHAT, CDR2 FQDESV (reference sequence). This CDR3 has 14 residues. The CDR3 is CASRPGLARNEQFF. The CDR3 DNA follows: TGTGCCAGCCGGCCGGGACTAGCGCGCAATGAGCAGTTCTTC.

This chain uses TRBV28 with TRBJ2-7, with TRBD2 matching over 13 bases. Per the germline V gene, CDR1 is MDHEN and CDR2 is SYDVKM. Trimming cost V 7 bases and J 2 bases; bases outside gene matches: 8. The CDR3 runs to 16 residues. CDR3 protein: CASTESGTSGAYEQYF. In DNA, the CDR3 is TGTGCCAGCACCGAAAGTGGGACTAGCGGGGCCTACGAGCAGTACTTC.

This chain connects TRBV15 to TRBJ2-3; D unresolved. The germline V gene encodes CDR1 LNHNV and CDR2 YYDKDF (reference sequence). Trimming shortened V by 5 bases and J by 5 bases, and 8 bases separated the two germline ends. The CDR3 runs to 12 residues. The CDR3 sequence is CATSRPRDTQYF. The CDR3 DNA sequence: TGTGCCACCAGCCGACCCCGAGATACGCAGTATTTT.

The chain is built from TRBV7-6 and TRBJ2-5; the D gene is possibly TRBD2 (5 bases). CDR1 SGHVS and CDR2 FNYEAQ come from the germline V gene. Trimming took 2 bases from V and 5 from J, leaving 12 bases between them. This CDR3 is built from 14 residues. The CDR3 DNA is TGTGCCAGCAGCTTACGTCCGCCGGGGGAGACCCAGTACTTC. Protein product: CASSLRPPGETQYF.

V usage is TRBV30 and J usage is TRBJ2-1; D may be TRBD2 (6 bases). The V gene's germline CDR1 is GTSNPN and CDR2 SVGIG (reference sequence). CDR3 length: 14 amino acids. Trimming stripped 3 bases from V and 2 bases from J, with 11 bases between. CDR3 sequence reads: CAWSRLAAYNEQFF. CDR3 in DNA: TGTGCCTGGAGCCGGTTAGCGGCCTACAATGAGCAGTTCTTC. Drawing the rest from reference TRBV30 and TRBJ2-1, the complete variable domain is SQTIHQWPATLVQPVGSPLSLECTVEGTSNPNLYWYRQAAGRGLQLLFYSVGIGQISSEVPQNLSASRPQDRQFILSSKKLLLSDSGFYLCAWSRLAAYNEQFFGPGTRLTVL.

The rearrangement links TRBV28 to TRBJ2-1; TRBD2 is a possible D gene (6 bases). From germline, CDR1 is MDHEN and CDR2 SYDVKM. V was shortened by 5 bases and J by 9 bases, with 17 bases between the two germline ends. The CDR3 totals 14 residues. In DNA, the CDR3 is TGTGCCAGCAGTCCGGGGGATAGCGTGCGTGAGCAGTTCTTC. It specifies CASSPGDSVREQFF.

The genes are TRBV27 and TRBJ1-2, with D tentatively TRBD1 (6 bases). Germline assignment: CDR1 MNHEY and CDR2 SMNVEV (reference sequence). The CDR3 length is 13 residues. Between the trimmed V and J ends, which lost 5 bases and 8 bases, there was a span of 15 bases. This CDR3 is CASSTQGVGGYTF. The CDR3 DNA reads as TGTGCCAGCAGTACACAGGGTGTAGGAGGCTACACCTTC.

V usage is TRBV18 and J usage is TRBJ1-5, with a weak D call TRBD1 (5 bases). V lost 6 bases and J 7 bases, leaving 16 bases between the germline ends. This CDR3 is built from 14 residues. The germline V gene has CDR1 KGHSH and CDR2 LQKENI. The CDR3 coding sequence is TGTGCCAGCTCCCCCGGCAGGGAGGGACAGCCCCAGCATTTT. This sequence encodes CASSPGREGQPQHF.

The J gene is TRBJ2-7, the V gene TRBV14; tentative D call: TRBD1 (6 bases). The CDR3 runs to 15 residues. CDR1 SGHDN and CDR2 FVKESK come from the germline V gene. V gave up 3 bases and J gave up 3 bases, with 15 bases separating them. The CDR3 DNA reads TGTGCCAGCAGCCAGAAAACGGGGACATTCTACGAGCAGTACTTC. It translates to CASSQKTGTFYEQYF. Full variable domain (remainder filled in from reference TRBV14 and TRBJ2-7): EAGVTQFPSHSVIEKGQTVTLRCDPISGHDNLYWYRRVMGKEIKFLLHFVKESKQDESGMPNNRFLAERTGGTYSTLKVQPAELEDSGVYFCASSQKTGTFYEQYFGPGTRLTVT.

The chain has TRBV6-5 and TRBJ1-5; a weak D match, TRBD1 (6 bases). The CDR3 covers 13 residues. Trimming removed 10 bases from V and 4 bases from J, with 14 bases in between. Germline lookup yields CDR1 MNHEY and CDR2 SVGAGI. The CDR3 spells CATAGQTNQPQHF. The CDR3 bases are TGTGCCACCGCTGGACAGACGAATCAGCCCCAGCATTTT.